Listed below are T cell receptor beta chains from one sample, sequenced in a study of blood T cells in healthy people across ages. TCRdb passed the 5' RACE reads through MiXCR, listing each CDR3 protein once. The table shows around 800,000 distinct CDR3 sequences, with roughly 25% occurring only once. This same sample was also taken into another study, of T cells of mothers and their children.

Input material: blood. These receptors all come from a boy between 10 and 17 years old in good health. Both conserved end residues are part of each CDR3. Each record gives: J gene, V gene, clone size, D gene, CDR3 DNA, CDR3 protein. A D gene is named only where the DNA matches it firmly. A clone size is listed for some rows: how often the clone was seen (once, few, many), or a class if it is expanded.

TRBJ1-1,TRBV4-1,few,TRBD1,TGCGCCAGCAGCCTCGGGACAGGGGTGATGAACACTGAAGCTTTCTTT,CASSLGTGVMNTEAFF
TRBJ2-5,TRBV20-1,-,-,TGCAGTGCTAGAGGGGACTTAAAAGAGACCCAGTACTTC,CSARGDLKETQYF
TRBJ1-6,TRBV6-1,-,-,TGTGCCAGCACCAGAACCGGAACGGATAATTCACCCCTCCACTTT,CASTRTGTDNSPLHF
TRBJ2-4,TRBV30,-,-,TGTGCCTGGGGTGATCTCAGGGGAAGAGTTCACATTCAGTACTTC,CAWGDLRGRVHIQYF
TRBJ2-5,TRBV10-2,-,TRBD1,TGCGCCAGCAGTGGGTCGGGACAGACTCAAGAGACCCAGTACTTC,CASSGSGQTQETQYF
TRBJ1-3,TRBV12-3/TRBV12-4,-,-,TGTGCCAGCACCCCGGCGGGGTCCGGAAACACCATATATTTT,CASTPAGSGNTIYF
TRBJ2-3,TRBV3-1,-,-,TGTGCCAGCGGCAGGGGCGCTAGCACAGATACGCAGTATTTT,CASGRGASTDTQYF
TRBJ1-2,TRBV6-1,-,TRBD1,TGTGCCAGCAGAGGACAGGGAAAATATGGCTACACCTTC,CASRGQGKYGYTF
TRBJ1-5,TRBV28,few,TRBD1,TGTGCCAGCGGCAGGGGGCCGGGCAATCAGCCCCAGCATTTT,CASGRGPGNQPQHF
TRBJ2-1,TRBV24-1,-,-,TGTGCCACCAGTGATGCTGACAGGCAAATACAGTTCTTC,CATSDADRQIQFF
TRBJ2-1,TRBV7-6,few,-,TGTGCCAGCAGCAAAACGGGGGGCTATTACAATGAGCAGTTCTTC,CASSKTGGYYNEQFF
TRBJ1-4,TRBV20-1,-,-,TGCAGTGCTAGAGAAGGCAGTAGTTCTGAAAAACTGTTTTTT,CSAREGSSSEKLFF
TRBJ2-4,TRBV27,few,TRBD1,TGTGCCAGCAGTTCCCCCCGGACAGGGCTAAACATTCAGTACTTC,CASSSPRTGLNIQYF
TRBJ2-1,TRBV6-5,-,-,TGTGCCAGCAAGAACTACCGGGGCCCCGGGTCCGAGCAGTTCTTC,CASKNYRGPGSEQFF
TRBJ1-5,TRBV5-1,few,TRBD1,TGCGCCAGCAGCTCGGGGACAGGGGGGATCAATCAGCCCCAGCATTTT,CASSSGTGGINQPQHF
TRBJ2-2,TRBV20-1,-,-,TGCAGTGCATTTAACACCGGGGAGCTGTTTTTT,CSAFNTGELFF
TRBJ1-3,TRBV6-5,-,-,TGTGCATCGGGCAGGACTGGAAACACCATATATTTT,CASGRTGNTIYF
TRBJ1-1,TRBV20-1,-,-,TGCAGTGCTCGAGCTCCCTCAGAGAACACTGAAGCTCTCTTT,CSARAPSENTEALF